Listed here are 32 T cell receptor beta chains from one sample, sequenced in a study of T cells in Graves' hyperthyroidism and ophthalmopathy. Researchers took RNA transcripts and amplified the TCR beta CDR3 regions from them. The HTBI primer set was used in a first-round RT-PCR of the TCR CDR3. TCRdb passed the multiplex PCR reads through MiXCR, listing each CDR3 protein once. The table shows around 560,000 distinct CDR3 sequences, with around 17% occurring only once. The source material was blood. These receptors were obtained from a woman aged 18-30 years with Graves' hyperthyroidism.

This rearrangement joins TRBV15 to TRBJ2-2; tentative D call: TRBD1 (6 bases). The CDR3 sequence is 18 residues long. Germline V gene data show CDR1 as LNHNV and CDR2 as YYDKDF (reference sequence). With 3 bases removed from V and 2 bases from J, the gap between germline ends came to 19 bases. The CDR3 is CATSSRGIRRQNTGELFF. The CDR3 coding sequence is TGTGCCACCAGCAGTAGGGGGATTCGGCGCCAAAACACCGGGGAGCTGTTTTTT.

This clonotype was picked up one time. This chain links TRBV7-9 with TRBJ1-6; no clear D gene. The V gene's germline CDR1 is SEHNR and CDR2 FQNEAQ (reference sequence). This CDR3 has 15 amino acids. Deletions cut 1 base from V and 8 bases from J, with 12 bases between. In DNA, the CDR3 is TGTGCCAGCAGCTTAGAGGCTGCAGCTTATTCACCCCTCCACTTT. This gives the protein CASSLEAAAYSPLHF.

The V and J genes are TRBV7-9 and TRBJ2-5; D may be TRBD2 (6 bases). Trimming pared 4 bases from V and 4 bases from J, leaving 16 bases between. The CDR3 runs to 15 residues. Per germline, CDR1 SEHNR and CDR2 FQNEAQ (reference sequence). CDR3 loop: CASSSRDPGGETQYF. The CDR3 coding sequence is TGTGCCAGCAGCTCGCGGGATCCCGGTGGAGAGACCCAGTACTTC.

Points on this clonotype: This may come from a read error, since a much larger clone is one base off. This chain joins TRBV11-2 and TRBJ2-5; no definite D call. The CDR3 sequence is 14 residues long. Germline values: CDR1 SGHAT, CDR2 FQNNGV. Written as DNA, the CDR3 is TGTGTCAGCAGCCCCTGGAGCGTTGAGGAGACCCAGTACTTC. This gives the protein CVSSPWSVEETQYF.

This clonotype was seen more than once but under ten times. CDR3 sequence (DNA): TGCAGCGCATCTACGGGGAGAGGAGGAAGTGGCTACACCTTC. It yields the protein CSASTGRGGSGYTF. This chain joins TRBV29-1 and TRBJ1-2; D unresolved. Germline V gene lookup returns CDR1 SQVTM and CDR2 ANQGSEA. This CDR3 region has 14 residues. Trimming shortened V by 7 bases and J by 7 bases, and 22 bases separated the two germline ends.

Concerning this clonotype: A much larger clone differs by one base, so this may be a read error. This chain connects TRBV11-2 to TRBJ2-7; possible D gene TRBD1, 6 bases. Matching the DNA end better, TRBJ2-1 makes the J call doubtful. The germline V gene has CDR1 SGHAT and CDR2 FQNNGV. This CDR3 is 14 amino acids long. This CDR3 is CASSIRDNTYEQFF. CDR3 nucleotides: TGTGCCAGCAGCATCCGGGACAACACCTACGAGCAGTTCTTC.

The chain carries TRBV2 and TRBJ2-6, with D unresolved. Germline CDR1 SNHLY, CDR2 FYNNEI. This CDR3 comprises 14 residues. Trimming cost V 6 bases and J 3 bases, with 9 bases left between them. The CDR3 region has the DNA TGTGCCAGCAGAAGAGTCAGTGGGGCCAACGTCCTGACTTTC. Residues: CASRRVSGANVLTF.

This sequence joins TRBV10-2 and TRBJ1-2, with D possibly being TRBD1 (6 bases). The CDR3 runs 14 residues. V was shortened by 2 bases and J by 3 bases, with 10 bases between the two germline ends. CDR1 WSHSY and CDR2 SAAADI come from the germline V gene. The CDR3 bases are TGCGCCAGCAGTGAGGGGGGGCATTACTATGGCTACACCTTC. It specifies CASSEGGHYYGYTF.

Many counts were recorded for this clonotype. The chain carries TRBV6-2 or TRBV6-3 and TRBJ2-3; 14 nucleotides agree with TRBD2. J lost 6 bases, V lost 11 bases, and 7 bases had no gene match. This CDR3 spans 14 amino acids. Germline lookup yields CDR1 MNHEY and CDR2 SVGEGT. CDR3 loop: CAQMTSGGVDTQYF. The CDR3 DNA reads TGTGCCCAGATGACTAGCGGGGGGGTGGATACGCAGTATTTT.

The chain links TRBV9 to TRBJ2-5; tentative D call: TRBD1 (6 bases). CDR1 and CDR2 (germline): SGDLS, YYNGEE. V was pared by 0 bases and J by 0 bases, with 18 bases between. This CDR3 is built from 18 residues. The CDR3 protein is CASSVEAGVWADQETQYF. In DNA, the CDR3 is TGTGCCAGCAGCGTAGAGGCAGGGGTCTGGGCGGACCAAGAGACCCAGTACTTC.

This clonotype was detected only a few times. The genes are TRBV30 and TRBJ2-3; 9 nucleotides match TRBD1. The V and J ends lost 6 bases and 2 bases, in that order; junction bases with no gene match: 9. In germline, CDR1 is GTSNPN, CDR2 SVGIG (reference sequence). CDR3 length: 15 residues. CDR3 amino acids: CACEPGQGFTDTQYF. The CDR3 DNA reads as TGTGCCTGCGAGCCAGGACAGGGGTTCACAGATACGCAGTATTTT. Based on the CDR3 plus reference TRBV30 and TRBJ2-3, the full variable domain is SQTIHQWPATLVQPVGSPLSLECTVEGTSNPNLYWYRQAAGRGLQLLFYSVGIGQISSEVPQNLSASRPQDRQFILSSKKLLLSDSGFYLCACEPGQGFTDTQYFGPGTRLTVL.

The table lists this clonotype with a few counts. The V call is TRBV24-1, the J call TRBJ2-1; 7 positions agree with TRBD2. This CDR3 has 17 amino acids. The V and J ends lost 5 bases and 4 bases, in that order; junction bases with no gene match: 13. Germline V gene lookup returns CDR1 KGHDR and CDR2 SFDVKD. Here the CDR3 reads CATSAPVAGDGYNEQFF. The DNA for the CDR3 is TGTGCCACCAGTGCCCCCGTGGCGGGAGACGGGTACAATGAGCAGTTCTTC.

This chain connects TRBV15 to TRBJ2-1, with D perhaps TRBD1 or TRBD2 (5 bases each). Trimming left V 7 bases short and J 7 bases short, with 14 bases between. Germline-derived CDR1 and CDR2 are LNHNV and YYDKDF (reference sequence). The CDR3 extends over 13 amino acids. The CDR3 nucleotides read TGTGCCACCATCTCAAGTTGGGGGAATGAGCAGTTCTTC. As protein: CATISSWGNEQFF.

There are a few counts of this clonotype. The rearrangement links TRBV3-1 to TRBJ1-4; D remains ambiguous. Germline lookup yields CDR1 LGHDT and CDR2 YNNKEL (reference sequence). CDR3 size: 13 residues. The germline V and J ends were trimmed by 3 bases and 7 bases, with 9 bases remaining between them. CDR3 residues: CASSQNYAEKLFF. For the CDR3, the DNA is TGTGCCAGCAGCCAGAATTACGCTGAAAAACTGTTTTTT.

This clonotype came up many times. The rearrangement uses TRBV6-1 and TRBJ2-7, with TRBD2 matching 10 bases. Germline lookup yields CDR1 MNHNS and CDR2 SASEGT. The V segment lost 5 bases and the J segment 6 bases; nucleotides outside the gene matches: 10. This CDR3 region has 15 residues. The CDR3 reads CASSFEGLAGAEQYF. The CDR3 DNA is TGTGCCAGCAGTTTTGAGGGGCTAGCGGGAGCCGAGCAGTACTTC.

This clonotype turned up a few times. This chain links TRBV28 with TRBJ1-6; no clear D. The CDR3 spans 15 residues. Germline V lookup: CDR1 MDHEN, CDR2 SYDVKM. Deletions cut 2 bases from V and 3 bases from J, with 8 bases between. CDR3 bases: TGTGCCAGCAGTTTAGCACTTTTCTATAATTCACCCCTCCACTTT. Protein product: CASSLALFYNSPLHF.

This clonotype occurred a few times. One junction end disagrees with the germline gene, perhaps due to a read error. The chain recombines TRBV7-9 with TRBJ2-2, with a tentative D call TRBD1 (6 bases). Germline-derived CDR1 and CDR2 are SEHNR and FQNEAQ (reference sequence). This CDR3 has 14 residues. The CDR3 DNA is TGTGCCAGCATGTTGGGGGCCGACACCGGGGAGCTGTTCTTT. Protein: CASMLGADTGELFF.

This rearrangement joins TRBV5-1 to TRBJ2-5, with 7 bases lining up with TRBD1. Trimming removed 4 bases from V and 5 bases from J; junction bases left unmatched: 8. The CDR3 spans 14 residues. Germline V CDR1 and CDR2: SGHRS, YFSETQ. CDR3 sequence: CASSERTGGETQYF. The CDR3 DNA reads TGCGCCAGCAGCGAACGGACAGGCGGGGAGACCCAGTACTTC. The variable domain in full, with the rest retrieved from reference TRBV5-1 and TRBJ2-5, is KAGVTQTPRYLIKTRGQQVTLSCSPISGHRSVSWYQQTPGQGLQFLFEYFSETQRNKGNFPGRFSGRQFSNSRSEMNVSTLELGDSALYLCASSERTGGETQYFGPGTRLLVL.

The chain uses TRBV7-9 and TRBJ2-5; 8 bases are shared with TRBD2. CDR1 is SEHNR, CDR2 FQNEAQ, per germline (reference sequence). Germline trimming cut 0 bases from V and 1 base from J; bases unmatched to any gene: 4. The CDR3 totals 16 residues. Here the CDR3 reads CASSLAGTSPQETQYF. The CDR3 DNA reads TGTGCCAGCAGCTTAGCCGGGACTAGTCCCCAAGAGACCCAGTACTTC. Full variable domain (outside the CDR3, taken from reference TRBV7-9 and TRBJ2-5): DTGVSQNPRHKITKRGQNVTFRCDPISEHNRLYWYRQTLGQGPEFLTYFQNEAQLEKSRLLSDRFSAERPKGSFSTLEIQRTEQGDSAMYLCASSLAGTSPQETQYFGPGTRLLVL.

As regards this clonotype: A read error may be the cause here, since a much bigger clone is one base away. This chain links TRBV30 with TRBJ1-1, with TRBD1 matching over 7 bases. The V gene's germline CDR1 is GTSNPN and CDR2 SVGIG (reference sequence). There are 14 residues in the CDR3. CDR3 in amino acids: CAWTGRGENTEGFF. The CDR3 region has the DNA TGTGCCTGGACGGGCAGGGGGGAGAACACTGAAGGTTTCTTT.

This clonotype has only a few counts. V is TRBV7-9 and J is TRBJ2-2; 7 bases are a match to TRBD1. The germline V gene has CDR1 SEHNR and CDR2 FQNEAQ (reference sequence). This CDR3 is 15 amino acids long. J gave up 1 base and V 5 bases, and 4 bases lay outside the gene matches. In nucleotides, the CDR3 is TGTGCCAGCAGCGATCGGACAGGGAACACCGGGGAGCTGTTTTTT. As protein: CASSDRTGNTGELFF.

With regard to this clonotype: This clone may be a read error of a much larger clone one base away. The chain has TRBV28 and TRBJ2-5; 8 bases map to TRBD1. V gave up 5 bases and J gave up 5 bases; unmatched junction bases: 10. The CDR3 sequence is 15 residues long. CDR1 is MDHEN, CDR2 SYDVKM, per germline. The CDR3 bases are TGTGCCAGCAGTAACCGGGACAGGACGGAGGAGACCCAGTACTTC. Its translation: CASSNRDRTEETQYF.

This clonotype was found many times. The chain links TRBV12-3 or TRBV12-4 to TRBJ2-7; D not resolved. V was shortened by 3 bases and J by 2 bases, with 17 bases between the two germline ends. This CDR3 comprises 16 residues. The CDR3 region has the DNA TGTGCCAGCAGTTTGGATCCAATAGGGATGACCTACGAGCAGTACTTC. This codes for CASSLDPIGMTYEQYF.

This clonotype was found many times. CDR3 loop: CASSSSGGGNNEQFF. The CDR3 DNA is TGCGCCAGCAGCAGTTCTGGCGGGGGTAACAATGAGCAGTTCTTC. The V gene is TRBV5-1, the J gene TRBJ2-1, with 7 positions matching TRBD2. The V and J ends lost 4 bases and 5 bases, in that order; junction bases with no gene match: 9. CDR3 length: 15 residues. Germline-derived CDR1 and CDR2 are SGHRS and YFSETQ.

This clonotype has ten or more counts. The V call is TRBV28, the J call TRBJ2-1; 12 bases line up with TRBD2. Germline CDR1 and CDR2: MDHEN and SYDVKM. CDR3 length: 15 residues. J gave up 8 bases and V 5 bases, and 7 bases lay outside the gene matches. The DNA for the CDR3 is TGTGCCAGCAGTCAGACTAGCGGGAGATGGTATGAGCAGTTCTTC. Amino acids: CASSQTSGRWYEQFF.

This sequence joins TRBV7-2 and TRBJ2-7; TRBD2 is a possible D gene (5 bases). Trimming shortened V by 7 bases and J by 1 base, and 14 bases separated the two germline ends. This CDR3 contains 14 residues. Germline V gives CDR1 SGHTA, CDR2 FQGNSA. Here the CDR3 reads CASTPETGSYEQYF. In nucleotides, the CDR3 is TGTGCCAGCACCCCTGAGACGGGGTCCTACGAGCAGTACTTC.

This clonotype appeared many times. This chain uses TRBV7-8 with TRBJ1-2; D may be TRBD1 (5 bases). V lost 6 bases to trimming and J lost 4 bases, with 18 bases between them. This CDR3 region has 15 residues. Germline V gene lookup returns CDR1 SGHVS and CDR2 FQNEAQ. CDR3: CASSHSRDGLYGYTF. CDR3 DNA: TGTGCCAGCAGTCATTCACGGGACGGGCTCTATGGCTACACCTTC.

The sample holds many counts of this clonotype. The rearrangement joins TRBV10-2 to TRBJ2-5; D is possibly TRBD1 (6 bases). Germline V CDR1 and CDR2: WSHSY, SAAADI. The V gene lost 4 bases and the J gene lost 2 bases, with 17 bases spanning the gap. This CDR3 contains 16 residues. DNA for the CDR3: TGCGCCAGCAGTGCCGGGGACACGTCCTTTCAAGAGACCCAGTACTTC. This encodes CASSAGDTSFQETQYF.

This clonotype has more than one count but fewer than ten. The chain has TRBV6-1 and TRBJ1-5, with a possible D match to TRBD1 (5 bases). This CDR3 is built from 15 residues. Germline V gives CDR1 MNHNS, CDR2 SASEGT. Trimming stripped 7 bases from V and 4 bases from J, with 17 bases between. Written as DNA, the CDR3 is TGTGCCAGCAAACTCCCCGGGACCCTAAATCAGCCCCAGCATTTT. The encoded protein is CASKLPGTLNQPQHF.

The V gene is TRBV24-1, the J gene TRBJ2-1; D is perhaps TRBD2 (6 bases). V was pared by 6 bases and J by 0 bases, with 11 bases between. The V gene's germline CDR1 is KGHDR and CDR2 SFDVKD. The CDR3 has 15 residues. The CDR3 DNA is TGTGCCACCAGTTTGGGGGGAAGCTCCTACAATGAGCAGTTCTTC. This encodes CATSLGGSSYNEQFF.

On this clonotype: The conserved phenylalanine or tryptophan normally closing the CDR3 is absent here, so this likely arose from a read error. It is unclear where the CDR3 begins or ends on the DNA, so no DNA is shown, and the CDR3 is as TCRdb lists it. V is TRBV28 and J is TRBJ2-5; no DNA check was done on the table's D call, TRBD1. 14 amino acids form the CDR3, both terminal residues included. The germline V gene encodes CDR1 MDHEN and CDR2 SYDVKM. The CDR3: CASSRDRGQETQYL.

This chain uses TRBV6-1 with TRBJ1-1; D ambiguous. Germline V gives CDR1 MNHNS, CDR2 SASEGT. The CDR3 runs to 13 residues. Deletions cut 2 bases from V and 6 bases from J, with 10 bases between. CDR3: CASSEMGWAEAFF. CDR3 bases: TGTGCCAGCAGTGAAATGGGTTGGGCTGAAGCTTTCTTT.